The next 17 T cell receptor beta chains were all read from a single sample in a study of blood T cell repertoires in COVID-19. The method was immunoSEQ multiplex PCR; TCRdb's version includes in-frame clones alone and lacks a portion of them. The sample records approximately 49,000 clones, approximately 87% being singletons. The sample comprised peripheral blood. The receptors derive from a man aged 45 to 65 with acute or convalescent COVID-19.

This chain uses TRBV7-9 with TRBJ1-5; unclear D gene. Trimming removed 1 base from V and 5 bases from J, with 9 bases in between. CDR1 SEHNR and CDR2 FQNEAQ come from the germline V gene (reference sequence). The CDR3 has 14 residues. DNA of the CDR3: TGTGCCAGCAGCTTAGACGGGTACTATCAGCCCCAGCATTTT. Translating it yields CASSLDGYYQPQHF.

This clone was seen a single time. One end of the junction varies from germline; a read error may be responsible. This chain connects TRBV7-3 to TRBJ1-2; D gene unclear. The CDR3 length is 9 residues. In germline, CDR1 is SGHTA, CDR2 FQGTGA. CDR3 amino acids: CASSGLLCF. The CDR3 DNA is TGTGCCAGCAGCGGGCTACTTTGCTTC.

The chain combines TRBV2 with TRBJ1-5; D is ambiguous. The CDR3 length is 15 residues. The V end was cut by 3 bases, the J end by 2 bases, with 11 bases between. Germline V lookup: CDR1 SNHLY, CDR2 FYNNEI. CDR3 coding DNA: TGTGCCAGCAGTGAGGAGGGAAGGGGCAATCAGCCCCAGCATTTT. Amino acids: CASSEEGRGNQPQHF.

The V call is TRBV11-2, the J call TRBJ1-6; D is ambiguous. The germline gives CDR1 SGHAT, CDR2 FQNNGV. The V end was cut by 8 bases, the J end by 1 base, with 12 bases between. The CDR3 has 15 amino acids. The CDR3 nucleotides read TGTGCCAGCTTACTGCTGAGTTCCTATAATTCACCCCTCCACTTT. Encoded protein: CASLLLSSYNSPLHF.

This clone was recorded a few times. This chain links TRBV10-3 with TRBJ1-1; TRBD1 matches at 8 bases. Germline-derived CDR1 and CDR2 are ENHRY and SYGVKD. This CDR3 contains 15 residues. Trimming at V came to 5 bases and at J to 0 bases, leaving 5 bases not matched to a gene. The CDR3 DNA sequence: TGTGCCATCAGTTCTACAGGGGGGATGAACACTGAAGCTTTCTTT. Its translation is CAISSTGGMNTEAFF.

This chain joins TRBV30 and TRBJ1-5, with D perhaps matching TRBD1 (5 bases). CDR3 length equals 15 residues. Germline V gene lookup returns CDR1 GTSNPN and CDR2 SVGIG (reference sequence). With 3 bases removed from V and 4 bases from J, the gap between germline ends came to 16 bases. The CDR3 region is CAWSPGLLINQPQHF. For the CDR3, the DNA is TGTGCCTGGAGCCCGGGACTCCTAATAAATCAGCCCCAGCATTTT.

CDR3 protein: CASSVEAREPGANVLTF. CDR3 DNA: TGTGCCAGCAGCGTAGAGGCCAGGGAACCTGGGGCCAACGTCCTGACTTTC. The gene calls are TRBV9 and TRBJ2-6, with D maybe TRBD1 (5 bases). This CDR3 has 17 amino acids. The V end was cut by 0 bases, the J end by 2 bases, with 12 bases between. The germline gives CDR1 SGDLS, CDR2 YYNGEE.

The chain links TRBV12-3 or TRBV12-4 to TRBJ2-7, with TRBD2 matching over 7 bases. The junction had 1 base not matched to a gene; V was cut back by 3 bases and J by 2 bases. The CDR3 has 13 residues. The CDR3 coding sequence is TGTGCCAGCAGTTTTCGGGGGGCCTACGAGCAGTACTTC. It encodes CASSFRGAYEQYF.

The chain carries TRBV9 and TRBJ2-7; no reliable D call. CDR3 length: 14 residues. The germline gives CDR1 SGDLS, CDR2 YYNGEE. V lost 0 bases and J 2 bases, leaving 9 bases between the germline ends. Written as DNA, the CDR3 is TGTGCCAGCAGCGTAGGCCAGGTGCCCTACGAGCAGTACTTC. Translation: CASSVGQVPYEQYF. The entire variable domain, with the rest obtained from reference TRBV9 and TRBJ2-7, is as follows: DSGVTQTPKHLITATGQRVTLRCSPRSGDLSVYWYQQSLDQGLQFLIQYYNGEERAKGNILERFSAQQFPDLHSELNLSSLELGDSALYFCASSVGQVPYEQYFGPGTRLTVT.

This chain connects TRBV6-2 or TRBV6-3 to TRBJ2-7; D perhaps matches TRBD2 (6 bases). CDR1 and CDR2 (germline): MNHEY, SVGEGT. Trimming pared 2 bases from V and 2 bases from J, leaving 19 bases between. CDR3 length: 17 amino acids. As DNA, the CDR3 is TGTGCCAGCAGTTACCCAAATATGGGACTTGGAACCTACGAGCAGTACTTC. Translating it yields CASSYPNMGLGTYEQYF.

The V call is TRBV18, the J call TRBJ1-6; no clear D. Germline assignment: CDR1 KGHSH and CDR2 LQKENI. V dropped 2 bases and J dropped 7 bases, with 6 bases sitting between them. CDR3 size: 13 residues. Written as DNA, the CDR3 is TGTGCCAGCTCACCAAAGACAAATTCACCCCTCCACTTT. Amino acids: CASSPKTNSPLHF.

The table lists this clone with a count of one. This chain connects TRBV3-1 (or the pseudogene TRBV3-2) to TRBJ2-3; 8 nucleotides agree with TRBD1. From germline, CDR1 is LGHDT and CDR2 YNNKEL (reference sequence). V shed 5 bases and J 2 bases; nucleotides not matched to a gene: 12. The CDR3 extends over 17 amino acids. The CDR3 is CASSYGYRQGTTDTQYF. Here the CDR3 DNA reads TGTGCCAGCAGCTACGGTTACCGACAGGGGACCACAGATACGCAGTATTTT.

This clone was seen only once. The genes are TRBV3-1 (or the pseudogene TRBV3-2) and TRBJ1-4; D gene ambiguous. V was clipped by 1 base and J by 7 bases, with 13 bases between them. The CDR3 is made up of 15 amino acids. The V gene's germline CDR1 is LGHDT and CDR2 YNNKEL (reference sequence). The chain's CDR3 is CASSQVRVPGEKLFF. The CDR3 DNA sequence: TGTGCCAGCAGCCAAGTTCGGGTTCCGGGTGAAAAACTGTTTTTT.

The chain couples TRBV24-1 to TRBJ2-3; weak D call: TRBD1 (5 bases). This CDR3 contains 14 residues. Between the trimmed V and J ends, which lost 2 bases and 6 bases, there was a span of 11 bases. Germline assignment: CDR1 KGHDR and CDR2 SFDVKD. The CDR3 is CATSDSRQFDTQYF. CDR3 bases: TGTGCCACCAGTGATTCCAGACAGTTTGATACGCAGTATTTT.

The genes are TRBV5-1 and TRBJ2-2; 11 bases are shared with TRBD1. The V segment lost 4 bases and the J segment 7 bases; nucleotides outside the gene matches: 3. The CDR3 is made up of 14 amino acids. CDR1 and CDR2 from the germline V gene are SGHRS and YFSETQ. The CDR3 DNA follows: TGCGCCAGCAGCGGACAGGGGGCGATCGGGGAGCTGTTTTTT. This sequence encodes CASSGQGAIGELFF.

The V call is TRBV5-4, the J call TRBJ1-1, with D possibly being TRBD1 (6 bases). V dropped 4 bases and J dropped 5 bases, with 12 bases sitting between them. The CDR3 length is 13 residues. From germline, CDR1 is SGHNT and CDR2 YYREEE (reference sequence). CDR3: CASSGGLGTEAFF. CDR3 bases: TGTGCCAGCAGCGGGGGCTTGGGGACTGAAGCTTTCTTT.

This chain joins TRBV12-3 or TRBV12-4 and TRBJ1-3; D gene uncertain. This CDR3 spans 13 amino acids. Deletions cut 6 bases from V and 2 bases from J, with 8 bases between. The CDR3 spells CASSEVAGNTIYF. CDR3 coding DNA: TGTGCCAGCAGCGAGGTCGCTGGAAACACCATATATTTT.